This T cell receptor beta chain was obtained from a study of identical twins. Study-wide points: The more abundant beta clonotypes in cord blood had fewer insertions, and memory repertoires did not show this. Twin pairs had excess sharing that was weaker in beta out-of-frame sequences.

Note on this clonotype: As yet, its antigen is unknown.

CDR1 is LNHDA, CDR2 SQIVND, per germline (reference sequence). Trimming took 6 bases from V and 3 from J; bases not matched to a gene: 4. The CDR3 totals 16 residues. TCRdb itself ran the 5' RACE reads through MiXCR, one entry per CDR3 protein. The data show 350,000 to 450,000 distinct CDR3 sequences, approximately 17% seen once. J is TRBJ2-1 and V is TRBV19; 14 bases are a match to TRBD2. Sequencing was performed on naive T cells sorted from blood. The TCR sequence derives from a man aged 45-65 years in good health. The CDR3 DNA reads TGTGCCAGTAGGGGGACTAGCGGGAGTGTCTACAATGAGCAGTTCTTC. It codes for CASRGTSGSVYNEQFF. Based on the CDR3 plus reference TRBV19 and TRBJ2-1, the full variable domain is DGGITQSPKYLFRKEGQNVTLSCEQNLNHDAMYWYRQDPGQGLRLIYYSQIVNDFQKGDIAEGYSVSREKKESFPLTVTSAQKNPTAFYLCASRGTSGSVYNEQFFGPGTRLTVL.